This is a list of T cell receptor beta chains from one sample in a study of lymphopenia after photon versus proton radiotherapy. Sequencing used immunoSEQ multiplex PCR; TCRdb keeps in-frame clones, though not all of them. The sample comprises 150,000 to 200,000 clones, roughly nine tenths of which are singletons, and approximately 4.6% rests with the top ten. The specimen comprised peripheral blood, sampled from a patient treated with photon-based radiotherapy. The receptors derive from a man aged 50 or older with gastric cancer. Both conserved end residues are part of each CDR3. D genes are given only for firm matches. Clone size is not always given. Where it is, it says once, few, many or a class for expanded clones.

>15|TRBV6-5|TRBD2|-|TRBJ2-7
TGTGCCAGCACCTACGGGCTAGCGGACTCCTACGAGCAGTACTTC
CASTYGLADSYEQYF
>11|TRBV2|-|-|TRBJ1-1
TGTGCCAGCAGTGAAATAAGGCAGGCTTTCTTT
CASSEIRQAFF
>15|TRBV30|-|-|TRBJ1-3
TGTGCCTGGAACGTCCCCAGGTTCTCTGGAAACACCATATATTTT
CAWNVPRFSGNTIYF
>14|TRBV7-9|TRBD1|few|TRBJ2-3
TGTGCCAGCACCCGAACCGGACAGGCGGATACGCAGTATTTT
CASTRTGQADTQYF
>15|TRBV2|TRBD1|-|TRBJ2-2
TGTGCCGGGGGCCGACAGGGGGGAAACACCGGGGAGCTGTTTTTT
CAGGRQGGNTGELFF
>17|TRBV28|-|-|TRBJ1-5
TGTGCCAGCAGCCGCCGAGACAGGATATATAGCAATCAGCCCCAGCATTTT
CASSRRDRIYSNQPQHF
>15|TRBV28|TRBD2|once|TRBJ2-3
TGTGCCAGCACCAAAGGTGCGGGAGTGACAGATACGCAGTATTTT
CASTKGAGVTDTQYF
>14|TRBV28|-|-|TRBJ2-1
TGTGCCAGCAGTTTCCGCGGGAAGAGGGATGAGCAGTTCTTC
CASSFRGKRDEQFF
>15|TRBV11-2|-|-|TRBJ2-4
TGTGCCAGCAGCTTAGTCGGGCTAGCCAAAAACATTCAGTACTTC
CASSLVGLAKNIQYF
>16|TRBV7-9|TRBD1|-|TRBJ2-5
TGTGCCAGCAGCTCGGACAGGCTGCGAGGCAGGGAGACCCAGTACTTC
CASSSDRLRGRETQYF
>15|TRBV7-2|TRBD1|-|TRBJ1-5
TGTGCCAGCAGCTTAGGGACAGGCAACAATCAGCCCCAGCATTTT
CASSLGTGNNQPQHF
>14|TRBV7-8|-|-|TRBJ1-1
TGTGCCAGCAGCTTCGGACTCTCGAACACTGAAGCTTTCTTT
CASSFGLSNTEAFF
>16|TRBV15|TRBD1|-|TRBJ1-5
TGTGCCACCAGCGTATTCGGACAGGGAGTTTATCAGCCCCAGCATTTT
CATSVFGQGVYQPQHF
>13|TRBV28|-|-|TRBJ1-2
TGTGCCAGCAGTTCAAGGACACTCGAGGGCTACACCTTC
CASSSRTLEGYTF
>13|TRBV2|-|few|TRBJ2-7
TGTGCCAGCAGACAAGGGGGTTACAACGAGCAGTACTTC
CASRQGGYNEQYF
>12|TRBV6-6|-|-|TRBJ1-1
TGTGCCAGCAGTTACGGGCAGGGCTCAGCTTTCTTT
CASSYGQGSAFF
>17|TRBV4-1|-|many|TRBJ2-3
TGCGCCAGCAGCCAAGGGTTTGACGGTGCTGATCCAGATACGCAGTATTTT
CASSQGFDGADPDTQYF